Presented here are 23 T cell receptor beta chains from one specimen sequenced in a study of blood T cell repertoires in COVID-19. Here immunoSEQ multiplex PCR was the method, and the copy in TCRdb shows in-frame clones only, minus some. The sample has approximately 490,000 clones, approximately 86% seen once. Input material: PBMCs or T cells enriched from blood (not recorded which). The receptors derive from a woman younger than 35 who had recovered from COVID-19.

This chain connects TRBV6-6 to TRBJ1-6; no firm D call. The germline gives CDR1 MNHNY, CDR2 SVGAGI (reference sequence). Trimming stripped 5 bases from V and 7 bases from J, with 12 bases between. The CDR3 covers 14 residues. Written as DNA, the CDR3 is TGTGCCAGCAGTCCTACCTCGGGAAATTCACCCCTCCACTTT. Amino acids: CASSPTSGNSPLHF.

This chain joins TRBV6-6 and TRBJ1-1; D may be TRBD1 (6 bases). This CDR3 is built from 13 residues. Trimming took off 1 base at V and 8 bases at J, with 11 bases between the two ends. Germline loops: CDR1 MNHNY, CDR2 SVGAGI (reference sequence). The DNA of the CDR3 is TGTGCCAGCAGTTACTTTGCAGACAGGGAAGCTTTCTTT. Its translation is CASSYFADREAFF.

The CDR3 here is CASSIGLGLGNEQFF. In DNA form, the CDR3 reads TGTGCCAGTAGTATAGGTCTAGGACTGGGAAATGAGCAGTTCTTC. J is TRBJ2-1 and V is TRBV19, with D perhaps TRBD2 (5 bases). The V gene's germline CDR1 is LNHDA and CDR2 SQIVND (reference sequence). Trimming took 1 base from V and 7 from J, leaving 14 bases between them. CDR3 size: 15 residues.

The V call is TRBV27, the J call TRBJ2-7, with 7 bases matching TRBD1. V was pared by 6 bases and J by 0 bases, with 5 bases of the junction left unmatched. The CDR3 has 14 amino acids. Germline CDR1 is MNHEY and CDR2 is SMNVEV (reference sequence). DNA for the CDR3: TGTGCCAGCAGGATAACAGGGGCCTCCTACGAGCAGTACTTC. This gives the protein CASRITGASYEQYF.

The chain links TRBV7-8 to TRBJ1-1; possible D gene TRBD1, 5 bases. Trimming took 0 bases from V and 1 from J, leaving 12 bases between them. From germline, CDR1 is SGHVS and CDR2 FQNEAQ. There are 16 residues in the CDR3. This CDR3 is CASSLAGGLGNTEAFF. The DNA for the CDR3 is TGTGCCAGCAGCTTAGCGGGGGGACTGGGGAACACTGAAGCTTTCTTT.

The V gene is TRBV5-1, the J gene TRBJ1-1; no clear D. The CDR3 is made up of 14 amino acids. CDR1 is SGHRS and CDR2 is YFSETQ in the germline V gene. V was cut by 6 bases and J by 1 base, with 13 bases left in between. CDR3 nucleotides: TGCGCCAGCAATATCGGCGGATCGAACACTGAAGCTTTCTTT. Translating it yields CASNIGGSNTEAFF.

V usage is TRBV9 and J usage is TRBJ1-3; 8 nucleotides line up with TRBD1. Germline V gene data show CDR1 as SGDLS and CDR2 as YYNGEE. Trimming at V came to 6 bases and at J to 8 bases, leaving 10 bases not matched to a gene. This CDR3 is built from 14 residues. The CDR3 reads CASNLQGVGDTIYF. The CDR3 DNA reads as TGTGCCAGCAACCTACAGGGGGTAGGGGACACCATATATTTT.

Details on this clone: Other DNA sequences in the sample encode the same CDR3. The DNA for the CDR3 is TGTGCCAGCAGCTCGCTATCCACCGAAGCTTTCTTT. Its protein is CASSSLSTEAFF. The genes are TRBV7-9 and TRBJ1-1; D is uncertain. V gave up 4 bases and J gave up 8 bases, with 11 bases separating them. This CDR3 has 12 amino acids. Germline V CDR1 and CDR2: SEHNR, FQNEAQ (reference sequence).

The CDR3 nucleotides read TGTGCCAGCAGCTTAGCGGGACAGGGGGAAGCTTTCTTT. As protein: CASSLAGQGEAFF. The J gene is TRBJ1-1, the V gene TRBV7-2; 10 bases align to TRBD1. This CDR3 is 13 amino acids long. Trimming at V came to 0 bases and at J to 8 bases, leaving 0 bases not matched to a gene. Germline V gene data show CDR1 as SGHTA and CDR2 as FQGNSA.

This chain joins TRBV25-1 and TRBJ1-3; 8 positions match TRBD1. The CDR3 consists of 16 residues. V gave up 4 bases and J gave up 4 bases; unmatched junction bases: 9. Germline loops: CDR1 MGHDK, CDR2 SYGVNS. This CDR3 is CASSGFQGARGNTIYF. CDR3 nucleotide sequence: TGTGCCAGCAGTGGATTCCAGGGGGCAAGGGGAAACACCATATATTTT.

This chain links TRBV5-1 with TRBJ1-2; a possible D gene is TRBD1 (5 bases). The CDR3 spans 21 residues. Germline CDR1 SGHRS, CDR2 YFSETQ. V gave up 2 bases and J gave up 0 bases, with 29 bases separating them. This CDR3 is CASSFPTHNAGLRDANYGYTF. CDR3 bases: TGCGCCAGCAGCTTCCCTACCCACAATGCAGGGCTTAGGGATGCTAACTATGGCTACACCTTC.

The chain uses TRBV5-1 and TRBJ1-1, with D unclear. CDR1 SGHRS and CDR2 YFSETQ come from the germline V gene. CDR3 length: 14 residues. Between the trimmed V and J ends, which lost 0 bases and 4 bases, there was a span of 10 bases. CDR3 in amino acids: CASSLEGGITEAFF. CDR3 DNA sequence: TGCGCCAGCAGCTTGGAAGGAGGGATCACTGAAGCTTTCTTT.

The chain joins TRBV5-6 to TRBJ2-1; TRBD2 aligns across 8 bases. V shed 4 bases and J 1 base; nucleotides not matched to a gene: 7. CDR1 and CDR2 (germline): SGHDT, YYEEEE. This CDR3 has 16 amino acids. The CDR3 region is CASSPGGARSYNEQFF. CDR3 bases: TGTGCCAGCAGCCCGGGGGGGGCAAGGTCCTACAATGAGCAGTTCTTC.

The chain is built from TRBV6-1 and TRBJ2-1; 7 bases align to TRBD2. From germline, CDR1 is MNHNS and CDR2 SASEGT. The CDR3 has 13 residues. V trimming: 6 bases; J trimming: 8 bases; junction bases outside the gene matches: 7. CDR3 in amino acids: CASSIGGGDEQFF. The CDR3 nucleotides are TGTGCCAGCAGCATCGGTGGGGGGGATGAGCAGTTCTTC.

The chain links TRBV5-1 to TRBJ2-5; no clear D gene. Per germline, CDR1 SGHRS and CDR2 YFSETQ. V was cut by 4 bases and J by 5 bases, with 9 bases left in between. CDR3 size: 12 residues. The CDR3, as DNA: TGCGCCAGCAGCGCGCAACAGGAGACCCAGTACTTC. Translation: CASSAQQETQYF.

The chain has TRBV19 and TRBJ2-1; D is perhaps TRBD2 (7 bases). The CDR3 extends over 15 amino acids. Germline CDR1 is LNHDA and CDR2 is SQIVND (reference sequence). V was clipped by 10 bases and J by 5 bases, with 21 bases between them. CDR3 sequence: CATLRGGGEHNEQFF. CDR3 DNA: TGTGCCACCCTTAGGGGAGGGGGGGAACACAATGAGCAGTTCTTC.

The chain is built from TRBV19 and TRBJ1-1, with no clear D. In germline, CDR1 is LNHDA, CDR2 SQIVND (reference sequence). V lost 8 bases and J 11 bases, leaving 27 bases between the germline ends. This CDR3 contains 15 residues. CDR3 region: CASDPAGNREYRAFF. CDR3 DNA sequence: TGTGCCAGTGATCCCGCCGGGAACAGAGAATATAGGGCTTTCTTT.

Here the CDR3 DNA reads TGTGCCAGCAGCCACTCGTTCGCGAATGGCTACACCTTC. Amino acid sequence: CASSHSFANGYTF. The rearrangement joins TRBV3-1 (or the pseudogene TRBV3-2) to TRBJ1-2; the D is unclear. V lost 3 bases, J lost 6 bases, and 11 bases lay in between. From germline, CDR1 is LGHDT and CDR2 YNNKEL (reference sequence). The CDR3 runs 13 residues.

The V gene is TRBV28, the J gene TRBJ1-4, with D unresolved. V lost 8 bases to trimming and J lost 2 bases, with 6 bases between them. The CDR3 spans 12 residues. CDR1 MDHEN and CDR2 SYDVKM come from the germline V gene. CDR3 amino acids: CASLGTNEKLFF. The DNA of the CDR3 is TGTGCCAGCCTCGGGACTAATGAAAAACTGTTTTTT.

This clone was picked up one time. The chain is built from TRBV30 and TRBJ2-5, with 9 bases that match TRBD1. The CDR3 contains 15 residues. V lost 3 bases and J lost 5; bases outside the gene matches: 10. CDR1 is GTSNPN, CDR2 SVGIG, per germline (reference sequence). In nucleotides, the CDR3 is TGTGCCTGGAGAAGGGGGACAGGGCGTCTTGAGACCCAGTACTTC. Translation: CAWRRGTGRLETQYF.

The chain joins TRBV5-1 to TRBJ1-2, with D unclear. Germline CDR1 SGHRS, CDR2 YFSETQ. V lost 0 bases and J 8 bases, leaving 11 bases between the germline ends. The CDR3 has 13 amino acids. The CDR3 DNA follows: TGCGCCAGCAGCTTGGATGGGCGGGAGGGCTACACCTTC. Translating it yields CASSLDGREGYTF.

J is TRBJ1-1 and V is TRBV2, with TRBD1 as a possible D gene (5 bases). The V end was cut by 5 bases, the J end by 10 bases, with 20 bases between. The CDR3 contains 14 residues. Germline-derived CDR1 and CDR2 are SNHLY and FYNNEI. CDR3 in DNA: TGTGCCAGCAGTCTAAACAACGCCGGGGGTAGAGCTTTCTTT. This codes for CASSLNNAGGRAFF.

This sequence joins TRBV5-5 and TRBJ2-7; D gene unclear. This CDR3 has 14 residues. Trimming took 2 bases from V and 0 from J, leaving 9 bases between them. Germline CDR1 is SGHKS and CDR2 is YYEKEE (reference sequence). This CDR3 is CASSFRQDSYEQYF. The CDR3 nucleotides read TGTGCCAGCAGCTTTAGGCAGGACTCCTACGAGCAGTACTTC.